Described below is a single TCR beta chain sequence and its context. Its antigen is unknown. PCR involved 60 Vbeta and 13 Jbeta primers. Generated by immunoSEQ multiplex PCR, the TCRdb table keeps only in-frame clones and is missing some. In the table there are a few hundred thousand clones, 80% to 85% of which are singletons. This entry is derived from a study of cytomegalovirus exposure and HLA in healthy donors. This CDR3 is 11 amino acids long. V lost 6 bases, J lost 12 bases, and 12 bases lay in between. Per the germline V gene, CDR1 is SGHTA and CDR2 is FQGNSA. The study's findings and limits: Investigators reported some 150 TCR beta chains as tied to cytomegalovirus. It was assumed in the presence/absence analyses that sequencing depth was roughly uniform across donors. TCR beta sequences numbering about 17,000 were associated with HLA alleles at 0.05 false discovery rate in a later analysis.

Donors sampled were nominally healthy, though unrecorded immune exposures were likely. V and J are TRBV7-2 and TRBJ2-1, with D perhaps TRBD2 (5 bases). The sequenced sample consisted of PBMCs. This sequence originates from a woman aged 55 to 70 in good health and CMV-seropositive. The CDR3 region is CASRSAGGQFF. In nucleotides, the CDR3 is TGTGCCAGCAGGTCCGCTGGAGGGCAGTTCTTC.